Listed below are T cell receptor beta chains from one sample, sequenced in a study of metastatic and nonmetastatic thyroid tumors. Via MiXCR, TCRdb re-called the PCR reads. Among around 20,000 clones listed, approximately 14% were seen once. The material sequenced was tumor tissue. Receptors were obtained from a female donor with papillary thyroid cancer or a benign thyroid nodule (not recorded which). Some clones in this sample may be carry-over from other donors' samples. Both conserved end residues are part of each CDR3. Each record gives: J gene, V gene, D gene, CDR3 protein. A D gene is named only where the DNA matches it firmly.

>TRBJ2-2|TRBV6-2/TRBV6-3|TRBD1
CASRGTGTGPPGELFF
>TRBJ1-2|TRBV6-1|.
CASSRQRGNHGYTF
>TRBJ1-6|TRBV6-1|.
CASSSWQGNSPLHF
>TRBJ2-2|TRBV6-1|.
CASSEIGPGELFF
>TRBJ2-7|TRBV10-1|.
CASSDPQGGEQYF
>TRBJ2-2|TRBV18|.
CASSPGQTNTGELFF
>TRBJ2-7|TRBV15|TRBD1
CATSTDRAQGQYF
>TRBJ2-7|TRBV10-1|.
CASSEPTGTYEQYF
>TRBJ2-7|TRBV6-1|.
CASSLRGPSYEQYF
>TRBJ2-6|TRBV9|TRBD1
CASSFAGTGGPGANVLTF
>TRBJ2-1|TRBV27|TRBD2
CASSLSGGGAVNEQFF
>TRBJ2-7|TRBV4-1|.
CASSQEIQGYHEQYF
>TRBJ2-1|TRBV20-1|TRBD1
CSARRRETGLYNEQFF
>TRBJ1-1|TRBV5-1|.
CASSLPQGSNTEAFF
>TRBJ2-5|TRBV6-5|.
CASSYPQGSWGTQYF
>TRBJ1-2|TRBV5-6|.
CASSLSYLGANYGYTF
>TRBJ1-2|TRBV12-3/TRBV12-4|.
CASSPGPGYGYTF
>TRBJ1-2|TRBV13|.
CASSLVGASGYGYTF
>TRBJ2-2|TRBV19|.
CASNLGPQGGNTGELFF
>TRBJ1-1|TRBV5-1|.
CASSHTLFAEAFF
>TRBJ2-1|TRBV12-3/TRBV12-4|.
CASLSVENEQFF
>TRBJ1-1|TRBV29-1|TRBD1
CSVEDTGVGAFF
>TRBJ1-3|TRBV9|TRBD1
CASSYLTGGTGNTIYF
>TRBJ2-2|TRBV5-1|TRBD2
CASSLALGGAGELFF
>TRBJ2-1|TRBV30|.
CAWSTTQGGIEQFF
>TRBJ2-1|TRBV11-1|.
CASSLEGEQFF
>TRBJ2-3|TRBV24-1|.
CATSDPRDWDTQYF
>TRBJ2-1|TRBV19|.
CASSATGFSYNEQFF
>TRBJ2-3|TRBV10-3|TRBD2
CAISGGGSADTQYF
>TRBJ2-2|TRBV9|.
CASSVGFGTGELFF
>TRBJ1-3|TRBV28|.
CASSFGHSGNTIYF
>TRBJ2-7|TRBV7-7|.
CASSPITGGGEQYF
>TRBJ2-4|TRBV5-1|TRBD2
CASSLGLAVNIQYF
>TRBJ2-5|TRBV5-5|.
CASSLGRVQETQYF
>TRBJ1-3|TRBV2|.
CASSEAGNGNTMYF
>TRBJ1-2|TRBV5-1|.
CASSLWDGYTF
>TRBJ2-5|TRBV20-1|TRBD2
CSATGTSGKETQYF
>TRBJ1-5|TRBV5-6|.
CVSSLGDGPQVPQHF
>TRBJ2-3|TRBV7-8|.
CASSLVGDTQYF
>TRBJ2-7|TRBV6-1|TRBD2
CASSRLAGSDEQYF
>TRBJ2-1|TRBV13|.
CASSLQGSGEQFF
>TRBJ1-2|TRBV12-3/TRBV12-4|.
CAIRIQESFGYTF
>TRBJ1-4|TRBV13|.
CASSARVSVANEKLFF
>TRBJ2-1|TRBV12-3/TRBV12-4|TRBD2
CASNLAGGYNEQFF
>TRBJ1-1|TRBV28|TRBD1
CASSSGTVEAFF
>TRBJ2-2|TRBV5-1|TRBD1
CASSNTGQGTNTGELFF